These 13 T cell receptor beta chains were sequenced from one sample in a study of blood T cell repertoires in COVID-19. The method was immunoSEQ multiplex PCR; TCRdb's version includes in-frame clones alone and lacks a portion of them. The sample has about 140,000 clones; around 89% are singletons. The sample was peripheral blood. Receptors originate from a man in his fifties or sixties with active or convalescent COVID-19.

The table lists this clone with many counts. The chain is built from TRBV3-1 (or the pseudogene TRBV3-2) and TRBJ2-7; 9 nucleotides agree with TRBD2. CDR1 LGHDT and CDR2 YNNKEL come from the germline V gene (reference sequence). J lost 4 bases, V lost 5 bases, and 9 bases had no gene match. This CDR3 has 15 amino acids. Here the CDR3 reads CASSFWAGGAYEQYF. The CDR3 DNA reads TGTGCCAGCAGCTTCTGGGCGGGGGGGGCTTACGAGCAGTACTTC.

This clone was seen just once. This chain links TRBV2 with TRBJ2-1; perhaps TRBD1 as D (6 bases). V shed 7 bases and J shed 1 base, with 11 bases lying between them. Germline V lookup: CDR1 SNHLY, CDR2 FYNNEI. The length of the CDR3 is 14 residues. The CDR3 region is CASNVDRSYNEQFF. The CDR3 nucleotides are TGTGCCAGCAATGTAGACAGGTCCTACAATGAGCAGTTCTTC. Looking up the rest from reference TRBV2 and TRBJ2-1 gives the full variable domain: EPEVTQTPSHQVTQMGQEVILRCVPISNHLYFYWYRQILGQKVEFLVSFYNNEISEKSEIFDDQFSVERPDGSNFTLKIRSTKLEDSAMYFCASNVDRSYNEQFFGPGTRLTVL.

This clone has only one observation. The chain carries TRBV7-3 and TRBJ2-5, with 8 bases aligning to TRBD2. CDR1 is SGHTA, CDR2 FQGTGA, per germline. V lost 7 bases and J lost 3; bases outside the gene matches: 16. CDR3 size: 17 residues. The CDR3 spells CASTSHPPGGMKETQYF. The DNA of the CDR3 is TGTGCCAGCACCTCACATCCGCCGGGGGGGATGAAAGAGACCCAGTACTTC. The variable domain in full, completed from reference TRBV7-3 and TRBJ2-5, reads GAGVSQTPSNKVTEKGKYVELRCDPISGHTALYWYRQSLGQGPEFLIYFQGTGAADDSGLPNDRFFAVRPEGSVSTLKIQRTERGDSAVYLCASTSHPPGGMKETQYFGPGTRLLVL.

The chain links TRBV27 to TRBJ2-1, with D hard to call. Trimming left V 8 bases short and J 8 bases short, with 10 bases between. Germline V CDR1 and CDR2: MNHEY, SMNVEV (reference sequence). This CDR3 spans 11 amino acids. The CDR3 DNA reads TGTGCCAGCTCTTTGGCCGATGAGCAGTTCTTC. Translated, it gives CASSLADEQFF.

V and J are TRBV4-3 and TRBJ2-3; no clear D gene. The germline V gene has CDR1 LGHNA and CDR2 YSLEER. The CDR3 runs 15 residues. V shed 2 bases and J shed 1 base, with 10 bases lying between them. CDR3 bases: TGCGCCAGCAGCCAATCCCCGAGCCGCACAGATACGCAGTATTTT. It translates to CASSQSPSRTDTQYF.

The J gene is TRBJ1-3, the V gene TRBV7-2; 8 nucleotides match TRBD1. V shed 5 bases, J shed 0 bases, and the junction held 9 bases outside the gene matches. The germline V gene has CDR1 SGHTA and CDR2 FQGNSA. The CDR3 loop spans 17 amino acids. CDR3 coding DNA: TGTGCCAGCAGCAAAGGACAGGGCCCCTACTCTGGAAACACCATATATTTT. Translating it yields CASSKGQGPYSGNTIYF.

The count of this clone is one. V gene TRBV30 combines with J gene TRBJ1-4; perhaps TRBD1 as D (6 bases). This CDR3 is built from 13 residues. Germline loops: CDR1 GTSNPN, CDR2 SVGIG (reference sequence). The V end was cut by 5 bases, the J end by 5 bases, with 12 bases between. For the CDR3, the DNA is TGTGCCTGGGAGGACAGACAGAATGAAAAACTGTTTTTT. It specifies CAWEDRQNEKLFF.

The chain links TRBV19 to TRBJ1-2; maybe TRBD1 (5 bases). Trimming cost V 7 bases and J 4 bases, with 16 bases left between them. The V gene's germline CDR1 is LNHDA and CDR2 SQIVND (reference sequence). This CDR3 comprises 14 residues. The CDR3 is CASTPGGGRYGYTF. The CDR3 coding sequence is TGTGCCAGTACCCCCGGGGGGGGACGCTATGGCTACACCTTC.

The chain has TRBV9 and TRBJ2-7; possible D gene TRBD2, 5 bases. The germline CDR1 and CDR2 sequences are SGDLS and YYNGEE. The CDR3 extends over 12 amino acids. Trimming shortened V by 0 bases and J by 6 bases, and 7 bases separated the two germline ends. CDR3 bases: TGTGCCAGCAGCGTAGGAGGGTCCGAGCAGTACTTC. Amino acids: CASSVGGSEQYF.

CDR3 amino acids: CASSLGLRGLGQGTYEQYF. The CDR3 DNA reads TGTGCCAGCAGTCTGGGGCTTCGGGGCCTAGGACAGGGAACCTACGAGCAGTACTTC. The chain combines TRBV28 with TRBJ2-7; 8 nucleotides agree with TRBD1. J lost 2 bases, V lost 5 bases, and 20 bases had no gene match. The CDR3 contains 19 residues. In germline, CDR1 is MDHEN, CDR2 SYDVKM.

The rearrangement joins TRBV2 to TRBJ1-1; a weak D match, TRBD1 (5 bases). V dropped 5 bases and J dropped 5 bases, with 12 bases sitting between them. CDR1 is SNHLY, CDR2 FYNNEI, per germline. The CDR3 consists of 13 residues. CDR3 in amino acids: CASSRFGGTEAFF. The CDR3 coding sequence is TGTGCCAGCAGTCGCTTTGGGGGGACTGAAGCTTTCTTT. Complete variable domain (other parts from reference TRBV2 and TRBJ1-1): EPEVTQTPSHQVTQMGQEVILRCVPISNHLYFYWYRQILGQKVEFLVSFYNNEISEKSEIFDDQFSVERPDGSNFTLKIRSTKLEDSAMYFCASSRFGGTEAFFGQGTRLTVV.

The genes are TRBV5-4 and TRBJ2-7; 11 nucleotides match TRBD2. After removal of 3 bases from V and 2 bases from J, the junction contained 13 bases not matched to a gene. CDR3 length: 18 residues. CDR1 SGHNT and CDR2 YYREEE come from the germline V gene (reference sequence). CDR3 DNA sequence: TGTGCCAGCAGCTCAAAGGCAGGAAGTAGCGGGGGGGCCTACGAGCAGTACTTC. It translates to CASSSKAGSSGGAYEQYF.

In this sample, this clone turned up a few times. CDR3 coding DNA: TGTGCCATCAGTGACCCCTTGAAGCGGGAGTACAATGAGCAGTTCTTC. Its protein product is CAISDPLKREYNEQFF. The chain joins TRBV10-3 to TRBJ2-1; TRBD2 matches 8 bases. Germline assignment: CDR1 ENHRY and CDR2 SYGVKD. The CDR3 is 16 residues long. V lost 3 bases to trimming and J lost 4 bases; unmatched junction nucleotides: 8.